This T cell receptor beta chain originates from a study of Ad26.COV2.S vaccination and SARS-CoV-2 variants. TCRdb keeps only in-frame clones here, not all; method: immunoSEQ multiplex PCR. The sample consists of about 680,000 clones, around 89% of them appearing once. Documented treatment: roughly 20 received Ad26.COV2.S at low or high dose, single or two shots; about 5 received placebo; per-sample allocation not given. Following the first vaccine or placebo injection, samples were taken on day 63. This clone has only a few counts. The CDR3 length is 13 residues. V was pared by 3 bases and J by 9 bases, with 15 bases between. Germline CDR1 and CDR2: SNHLY and FYNNEI.

The specimen was peripheral blood, collected in a trial of Ad26.COV2.S vaccine versus placebo. This clonotype was obtained from a person between 18 and 65 years old who received the Ad26.COV2.S COVID-19 vaccine or a placebo. The V call is TRBV2, the J call TRBJ2-7; D is uncertain. The CDR3 spells CASSEISWLGQYF. DNA for the CDR3: TGTGCCAGCAGTGAGATTTCGTGGTTGGGGCAGTACTTC.